One and the same sample provided the 15 T cell receptor beta chains below, sequenced in a study of regulatory T cells in long-lasting Graves disease. CDR3 regions were amplified by Arm-PCR using iRepertoire HTBI primers to build TCR beta libraries. MiXCR was run by TCRdb on the multiplex PCR reads, yielding one entry per CDR3 protein. The sample consists of 200,000 to 250,000 distinct CDR3 sequences, 20% to 25% of them appearing once. Time point defined: newly diagnosed GD, antithyroid drugs for less than 3 months. PBMC RNA was the source of the TCR library. The sample in question was peripheral blood mononuclear cells (PBMCs), obtained at new diagnosis, from a patient treated with antithyroid drugs. The receptor source for this set is a female donor with Graves disease.

Concerning this clonotype itself: A much larger clone is a single base away; this may be a read error. The missing conserved phenylalanine or tryptophan at the end of this CDR3 makes a read error likely. This chain connects TRBV3-1 to TRBJ2-2, with D perhaps assigned TRBD1 or TRBD2 (6 bases each). Deletions cut 0 bases from V and 4 bases from J, with 15 bases between. Germline loops: CDR1 LGHDT, CDR2 YNNKEL (reference sequence). The CDR3 runs 17 residues. The CDR3 spells CASSQEASGGRTGELFL. CDR3 bases: TGTGCCAGCAGCCAAGAAGCTTCCGGGGGCCGCACCGGGGAGCTGTTTCTT.

There are a few counts of this clonotype. A read error may produce the germline difference seen at one junction end. The gene calls are TRBV7-2 and TRBJ2-5; D may be TRBD1 or TRBD2 (5 bases each). This CDR3 comprises 14 residues. Germline CDR1 SGHTA, CDR2 FQGNSA. CDR3 sequence reads: CASSRRRGQGTQYF. The DNA for the CDR3 is TGTGCCAGCAGCCGAAGACGGGGCCAAGGGACCCAGTACTTC.

In its sample, this clonotype was seen a few times. V is TRBV19 and J is TRBJ1-5; D is perhaps TRBD1 (6 bases). The CDR3 runs 16 residues. CDR1 is LNHDA and CDR2 is SQIVND in the germline V gene (reference sequence). The V and J ends lost 2 bases and 6 bases respectively, with 17 bases between them. Here the CDR3 reads CASSIRSTGSLQPQHF. The CDR3 DNA sequence: TGTGCCAGTAGTATACGTTCCACAGGGTCACTTCAGCCCCAGCATTTT.

The V gene is TRBV7-2, the J gene TRBJ2-7; TRBD2 matches 15 bases. CDR3 length equals 22 residues. J was trimmed by 4 bases and V by 5 bases; bases with no gene match: 24. Germline V lookup: CDR1 SGHTA, CDR2 FQGNSA. CDR3 DNA sequence: TGTGCCAGCAGCCTGAGCGGGACTAGCGGGAGGCCTCGGTTTAGGACTTTATACGAGCAGTACTTC. It translates to CASSLSGTSGRPRFRTLYEQYF.

This clonotype was seen at least ten times. This chain links TRBV12-5 with TRBJ2-1; TRBD1 aligns across 11 bases. This CDR3 has 19 amino acids. Germline CDR1 reads LGHNT; CDR2 reads FRNRAP. V lost 7 bases to trimming and J lost 7 bases; unmatched junction nucleotides: 21. The CDR3 region has the DNA TGTGCTAGTGCCAGCTACCTCTGGGACAGGGGGTCGGCAAAGAATGAGCAGTTCTTC. Amino acid sequence: CASASYLWDRGSAKNEQFF.

This clonotype has a count of ten or more. The rearrangement uses TRBV19 and TRBJ2-7; the match to TRBD1 covers 7 bases. Unmatched junction bases numbered 13, after V lost 5 bases and J lost 3 bases. CDR3 length equals 16 residues. Looked up from germline, CDR1 is LNHDA and CDR2 is SQIVND (reference sequence). The CDR3 sequence is CASSSNTGVLGYEQYF. Here the CDR3 DNA reads TGTGCCAGTAGTTCCAATACAGGGGTGTTAGGCTACGAGCAGTACTTC.

Turning to this clonotype: One end of the junction varies from germline; a read error may be responsible. J is TRBJ2-5 and V is TRBV2; no reliable D call. Looked up from germline, CDR1 is SNHLY and CDR2 is FYNNEI. This CDR3 region has 17 residues. Here the CDR3 reads CTSSELAQTTYQETQYF. CDR3 DNA: TGTACCAGCAGTGAATTAGCACAGACCACGTACCAAGAGACCCAGTACTTC.

At least ten counts were recorded for this clonotype. The chain joins TRBV27 to TRBJ1-4; a weak D match, TRBD1 (6 bases). From germline, CDR1 is MNHEY and CDR2 SMNVEV (reference sequence). Trimming left V 4 bases short and J 6 bases short, with 12 bases between. The CDR3 contains 14 residues. CDR3 bases: TGTGCCAGCAGTTCAACAGGGTTCCATGAAAAACTGTTTTTT. Its translation: CASSSTGFHEKLFF.

For this clonotype: A much larger clone lies a single base off, so this may be a read error. The chain links TRBV2 to TRBJ1-6; the D is unclear. This CDR3 has 18 amino acids. Germline lookup yields CDR1 SNHLY and CDR2 FYNNEI. Trimming took 6 bases from V and 4 from J, leaving 22 bases between them. The CDR3 nucleotides read TGTGCCAGCAGCTCGACACCCCCGGGGTGCTGGTATAATTCACCCCTCCACTTT. Translating it yields CASSSTPPGCWYNSPLHF. Drawing the rest from reference TRBV2 and TRBJ1-6, the complete variable domain is EPEVTQTPSHQVTQMGQEVILRCVPISNHLYFYWYRQILGQKVEFLVSFYNNEISEKSEIFDDQFSVERPDGSNFTLKIRSTKLEDSAMYFCASSSTPPGCWYNSPLHFGNGTRLTVT.

This clonotype came up many times. The chain carries TRBV29-1 and TRBJ1-1; tentative D call: TRBD1 (5 bases). The CDR3 runs 12 residues. The germline V and J ends were trimmed by 7 bases and 1 base, with 10 bases remaining between them. CDR1 is SQVTM and CDR2 is ANQGSEA in the germline V gene. The CDR3, as DNA: TGCAGCGGGGGGGGGTCGAACACTGAAGCTTTCTTT. Its protein is CSGGGSNTEAFF.

This clonotype was seen ten or more times. J is TRBJ1-5 and V is TRBV12-3 or TRBV12-4; a weak D match, TRBD1 (6 bases). The CDR3 extends over 14 amino acids. V dropped 3 bases and J dropped 7 bases, with 13 bases sitting between them. The CDR3 coding sequence is TGTGCCAGCAGTTTCCGGGGGGCAAGGCAGCCCCAGCATTTT. Protein product: CASSFRGARQPQHF.

A word on this clonotype: A much larger clone differs from this one at a single base, so this may be a read error. The final CDR3 position lacks the conserved phenylalanine or tryptophan, pointing to a likely read error. The chain employs TRBV6-2 or TRBV6-3 and TRBJ2-1, with TRBD2 matching over 9 bases. Germline V gives CDR1 MNHEY, CDR2 SVGEGT. V dropped 0 bases and J dropped 12; count of bases not matched to a gene: 15. The CDR3 is made up of 17 amino acids. For the CDR3, the DNA is TGTGCCAGCAGTTACTCGATTGGTTCCGCGGGGGGGCGGGGGCAGTTCCTC. Translated, it gives CASSYSIGSAGGRGQFL.

This clonotype was recorded at least ten times. This CDR3 is CSAPKGLDTQYF. The DNA of the CDR3 is TGCAGTGCTCCGAAAGGGTTAGATACGCAGTATTTT. V and J are TRBV20-1 and TRBJ2-3; D gene uncertain. CDR3 length equals 12 residues. Trimming stripped 5 bases from V and 5 bases from J, with 11 bases between. Germline V gene lookup returns CDR1 DFQATT and CDR2 SNEGSKA (reference sequence).

This clonotype has only a few counts. J is TRBJ2-3 and V is TRBV20-1; D is unclear. This CDR3 is built from 14 residues. Trimming stripped 1 base from V and 6 bases from J, with 14 bases between. CDR1 DFQATT and CDR2 SNEGSKA come from the germline V gene (reference sequence). CDR3 loop: CSARVGVLGDTQYF. The DNA for the CDR3 is TGCAGTGCTAGAGTTGGGGTTCTTGGTGATACGCAGTATTTT.

This clonotype appeared many times. This chain links TRBV10-1 with TRBJ1-5; tentatively, D is TRBD1 (6 bases). This CDR3 contains 16 residues. V lost 1 base, J lost 2 bases, and 12 bases lay in between. Germline values: CDR1 WNHNN, CDR2 SYGVQD (reference sequence). The CDR3 nucleotides read TGCGCCAGCAGTGAGTACCCGGGGGCCGGCAATCAGCCCCAGCATTTT. This gives the protein CASSEYPGAGNQPQHF.